Presented here are 19 T cell receptor beta chains from one specimen sequenced in a study of cytomegalovirus exposure and HLA in healthy donors. The table came from immunoSEQ multiplex PCR; TCRdb's copy has only in-frame clones and leaves some out. The sample lists about 98,000 clones, roughly 87% occurring once. The sample comprised PBMCs. These receptors originate from a woman in her 30s in good health and CMV-seronegative.

This sequence joins TRBV5-1 and TRBJ1-1; tentative D call: TRBD1 (6 bases). Trimming shortened V by 4 bases and J by 5 bases, and 12 bases separated the two germline ends. The CDR3 sequence is 13 residues long. Germline V gives CDR1 SGHRS, CDR2 YFSETQ. The CDR3 spells CASSLNRDTEAFF. CDR3 nucleotides: TGCGCCAGCAGCCTAAACAGGGATACTGAAGCTTTCTTT.

The V and J genes are TRBV13 and TRBJ2-1; 11 bases line up with TRBD2. CDR1 is PRHDT and CDR2 is FYEKMQ in the germline V gene (reference sequence). The CDR3 sequence is 17 residues long. J was trimmed by 5 bases and V by 5 bases; bases with no gene match: 11. The CDR3 region has the DNA TGTGCCAGCAGCCAGAGACTAGCGGGACTCCTTAACAATGAGCAGTTCTTC. Translation: CASSQRLAGLLNNEQFF. The whole variable domain, filled in from reference TRBV13 and TRBJ2-1, reads AAGVIQSPRHLIKEKRETATLKCYPIPRHDTVYWYQQGPGQDPQFLISFYEKMQSDKGSIPDRFSAQQFSDYHSELNMSSLELGDSALYFCASSQRLAGLLNNEQFFGPGTRLTVL.

The gene calls are TRBV7-9 and TRBJ2-2; D not resolved. The CDR3 is made up of 13 amino acids. CDR1 SEHNR and CDR2 FQNEAQ come from the germline V gene (reference sequence). The V end was cut by 4 bases, the J end by 3 bases, with 6 bases between. CDR3 residues: CASSSTHTGELFF. For the CDR3, the DNA is TGTGCCAGCAGCTCAACACACACCGGGGAGCTGTTTTTT.

The gene calls are TRBV5-6 and TRBJ1-2; no clear D. CDR1 is SGHDT, CDR2 YYEEEE, per germline. V was clipped by 0 bases and J by 7 bases, with 16 bases between them. The CDR3 runs to 15 residues. CDR3: CASSLVSGIIGGYTF. The CDR3 DNA sequence: TGTGCCAGCAGCTTGGTTTCGGGTATCATTGGTGGCTACACCTTC.

Regarding this clone: One end of the junction does not line up with germline, which may come from a read error. The sample carries other DNA sequences with the same CDR3. J is TRBJ2-7 and V is TRBV4-1; 11 nucleotides align to TRBD1. The CDR3 spans 16 residues. The germline gives CDR1 MGHRA, CDR2 YSYEKL. The CDR3 here is CASSQPRTGGNYEQYF. CDR3 sequence (DNA): TGCGCTAGCAGCCAACCGCGGACAGGGGGCAACTACGAGCAGTACTTC.

V gene TRBV11-1 combines with J gene TRBJ2-7; D unclear. The CDR3 runs 12 residues. Trimming took 1 base from V and 3 from J, leaving 4 bases between them. From germline, CDR1 is SGHAT and CDR2 FQDESV (reference sequence). CDR3 nucleotides: TGTGCCAGCAGCTTAGGGCACTACGAGCAGTACTTC. Translation gives CASSLGHYEQYF.

V usage is TRBV5-1 and J usage is TRBJ1-2; D call uncertain. Looked up from germline, CDR1 is SGHRS and CDR2 is YFSETQ. Trimming shortened V by 0 bases and J by 4 bases, and 13 bases separated the two germline ends. The CDR3 has 15 amino acids. CDR3 DNA sequence: TGCGCCAGCAGCTTGGAACTCGGGTCCCTCTATGGCTACACCTTC. Its translation: CASSLELGSLYGYTF.

The rearrangement links TRBV5-1 to TRBJ2-1; 8 bases are shared with TRBD2. The CDR3 runs to 16 residues. Trimming removed 2 bases from V and 7 bases from J; junction bases left unmatched: 11. Germline V lookup: CDR1 SGHRS, CDR2 YFSETQ. Here the CDR3 reads CASSLMVQAGVNEQFF. The CDR3 nucleotides are TGCGCCAGCAGCTTAATGGTACAAGCGGGAGTTAATGAGCAGTTCTTC.

This clone is a singleton in its sample. The chain employs TRBV18 and TRBJ2-7, with 11 bases matching TRBD2. CDR1 KGHSH and CDR2 LQKENI come from the germline V gene. Germline trimming cut 3 bases from V and 3 bases from J; bases unmatched to any gene: 4. CDR3 length: 15 residues. This CDR3 reads CASSPTGTSGYEQYF. CDR3 in DNA: TGTGCCAGCTCACCGACCGGGACTAGCGGCTACGAGCAGTACTTC.

The chain joins TRBV27 to TRBJ1-1; TRBD1 might be the D (5 bases). The CDR3 extends over 14 amino acids. V was shortened by 2 bases and J by 1 base, with 8 bases between the two germline ends. Per germline, CDR1 MNHEY and CDR2 SMNVEV (reference sequence). The DNA for the CDR3 is TGTGCCAGCAGTTTAGGGGGGGGGAACACTGAAGCTTTCTTT. It codes for CASSLGGGNTEAFF.

V is TRBV9 and J is TRBJ2-2, with D perhaps TRBD1 (5 bases). The CDR3 length is 13 residues. Germline-derived CDR1 and CDR2 are SGDLS and YYNGEE. V gave up 2 bases and J gave up 4 bases, with 6 bases separating them. The CDR3, as DNA: TGTGCCAGCAGCGTGCAGGGCACCGGGGAGCTGTTTTTT. This encodes CASSVQGTGELFF.

CDR3 DNA sequence: TGCGCCAGCAGCCAGGAGGAGGGCTACGAGCAGTACTTC. Its translation is CASSQEEGYEQYF. This chain links TRBV4-3 with TRBJ2-7, with D perhaps matching TRBD2 (6 bases). Germline assignment: CDR1 LGHNA and CDR2 YSLEER. The CDR3 spans 13 residues. The ends were cut back, 3 bases at V and 3 bases at J, with 9 bases in the middle.

This chain connects TRBV7-3 to TRBJ2-2; TRBD2 is a possible D gene (5 bases). The length of the CDR3 is 13 residues. Germline CDR1 and CDR2: SGHTA and FQGTGA. V was trimmed by 5 bases and J by 5 bases, leaving 9 bases between them. The CDR3 bases are TGTGCCAGCAGCCGGGATCGGACCGGGGAGCTGTTTTTT. Protein product: CASSRDRTGELFF.

The V gene is TRBV20-1, the J gene TRBJ2-5; tentative D call: TRBD2 (6 bases). The CDR3 consists of 11 residues. Germline V gives CDR1 DFQATT, CDR2 SNEGSKA (reference sequence). The V and J ends lost 7 bases and 2 bases respectively, with 8 bases between them. This CDR3 reads CSGGLQETQYF. The CDR3 DNA reads TGCAGTGGCGGACTACAAGAGACCCAGTACTTC.

This clone was observed once. The genes are TRBV11-2 and TRBJ1-5; D remains unclear. The CDR3 covers 15 residues. Trimming removed 1 base at V and 1 base at J, with 8 bases between. From germline, CDR1 is SGHAT and CDR2 FQNNGV. The CDR3 nucleotides read TGTGCCAGCAGCTTAGCTAGGCGGAGCAATCAGCCCCAGCATTTT. This gives the protein CASSLARRSNQPQHF.

Only a few counts were recorded for this clone. V usage is TRBV5-1 and J usage is TRBJ1-2, with a possible D match to TRBD1 (5 bases). This CDR3 is built from 15 residues. Trimming shortened V by 4 bases and J by 0 bases, and 13 bases separated the two germline ends. The V gene's germline CDR1 is SGHRS and CDR2 YFSETQ. CDR3 bases: TGCGCCAGCAGCCAGGGCGCAGGCACTAACTATGGCTACACCTTC. Translated, it gives CASSQGAGTNYGYTF.

This sequence joins TRBV6-1 and TRBJ1-2; a possible D gene is TRBD1 (5 bases). V lost 3 bases to trimming and J lost 7 bases, with 15 bases between them. CDR1 and CDR2 from the germline V gene are MNHNS and SASEGT. The CDR3 has 14 residues. DNA of the CDR3: TGTGCCAGCAGTGAGAGTCAGGGCGTGGTTGGCTACACCTTC. Its protein is CASSESQGVVGYTF.

The CDR3 here is CASSLSLRGQGVNTEAFF. The CDR3 region has the DNA TGTGCCAGCAGTTTATCCCTCAGGGGGCAGGGGGTGAACACTGAAGCTTTCTTT. The chain recombines TRBV27 with TRBJ1-1; 8 bases are shared with TRBD1. Germline V lookup: CDR1 MNHEY, CDR2 SMNVEV (reference sequence). The CDR3 spans 18 residues. The V gene end was trimmed by 0 bases and the J gene end by 0 bases; junction bases not matched to a gene: 9.

The chain uses TRBV2 and TRBJ2-5; 7 bases are shared with TRBD1. Germline trimming cut 10 bases from V and 5 bases from J; bases unmatched to any gene: 19. The CDR3 sequence is 16 residues long. In germline, CDR1 is SNHLY, CDR2 FYNNEI. The CDR3 coding sequence is TGTGCCACCCATAAGGGGGCTAGCCAACTGAGGGAGACCCAGTACTTC. This translates into CATHKGASQLRETQYF.